This T cell receptor beta chain stems from a study of blood T cell repertoires in COVID-19. Trimming left V 0 bases short and J 2 bases short, with 26 bases between. There are 20 residues in the CDR3. Germline values: CDR1 SGHRS, CDR2 YFSETQ. Only in-frame clones appear in the TCRdb table, and some are missing; sequencing was by immunoSEQ multiplex PCR. Among 150,000 to 250,000 clones listed, approximately 83% were seen once. The sequenced material came from PBMCs or T cells enriched from blood (not recorded which). The source of this sequence is a man aged 35-49 years who had recovered from COVID-19. J is TRBJ1-2 and V is TRBV5-1, with a weak D call TRBD1 (5 bases). The CDR3 DNA sequence: TGCGCCAGCAGCTTGGCCAGGGTAGACAAGGGTAGGAAGGGCAACTATGGCTACACCTTC. Its protein product is CASSLARVDKGRKGNYGYTF.